The rows below give T cell receptor beta chains drawn from one sample of a study of blood T cells in healthy people across ages. TCRdb fed the 5' RACE reads into MiXCR, producing one record per CDR3 protein. The sample includes about 640,000 distinct CDR3 sequences, approximately 50% of them seen just once. Sequencing used blood. The receptors were sampled from a man between 60 and 75 years old in good health. The CDR3 runs from the conserved cysteine through the conserved F or W.

V,J,CDR3
TRBV12-3/TRBV12-4,TRBJ2-2,CASSLARGSNTGELFF
TRBV29-1,TRBJ2-2,CSAWLGGVGTGELFF
TRBV6-2/TRBV6-3,TRBJ2-1,CASSDTSYNEQFF
TRBV5-1,TRBJ1-5,CASSLQGDRNQPQHF
TRBV18,TRBJ2-6,CASSPPGQGSSGANVLTF
TRBV4-1,TRBJ2-5,CASSLRLAGDLQETQYF
TRBV7-9,TRBJ2-2,CASSLASTTGELFF
TRBV18,TRBJ1-6,CASSPEGRSLSSYNSPLHF
TRBV12-5,TRBJ2-4,CASGFGRQLNIQYF
TRBV5-1,TRBJ1-5,CASSLDGNQPQHF